The 30 T cell receptor beta chains presented below share a single source sample, sequenced in a study of T cell responses to AZD1222 COVID-19 vaccine (dated by TCRdb to the early 2020s). In light of the paper, this sample's time point label describes: baseline before first vaccination. Receptors were amplified or captured by the immunoSEQ multiplex PCR assay. TCRdb mirrors the immuneACCESS table, restricted to in-frame sequences. Some clones are absent from its copies; in checked studies, under half trace to an unresolved V gene, and the reason for the others is unknown. Across this sample there are 70,000 or so clones, with more than 70% seen only once. Roughly 20% of the sample is held by the ten biggest clonotypes. The sample here was peripheral blood, taken on day 0 of AZD1222 vaccination. Every receptor here comes from an adult in good health.

The chain is built from TRBV10-3 and TRBJ2-2, with D unresolved. CDR3 length: 12 residues. The germline gives CDR1 ENHRY, CDR2 SYGVKD. V was trimmed by 0 bases and J by 10 bases, leaving 6 bases between them. DNA of the CDR3: TGTGCCATCAGTGAGTCGAAGTTGGAGCTGTTTTTT. Its translation: CAISESKLELFF.

The chain combines TRBV27 with TRBJ1-1; D ambiguous. V dropped 0 bases and J dropped 7 bases, with 15 bases sitting between them. There are 15 residues in the CDR3. CDR1 and CDR2 (germline): MNHEY, SMNVEV (reference sequence). In nucleotides, the CDR3 is TGTGCCAGCAGTTTATCAGGTAGGGTCTACGGTGAAGCTTTCTTT. This codes for CASSLSGRVYGEAFF.

The V call is TRBV7-8, the J call TRBJ2-7; D remains unclear. V was trimmed by 1 base and J by 2 bases, leaving 9 bases between them. The CDR3 is 14 residues long. Germline V gene lookup returns CDR1 SGHVS and CDR2 FQNEAQ. The CDR3 sequence: CASSLVAAPYEQYF. Written as DNA, the CDR3 is TGTGCCAGCAGCTTAGTCGCGGCACCCTACGAGCAGTACTTC.

The rearrangement links TRBV7-3 to TRBJ2-1; D gene unclear. In germline, CDR1 is SGHTA, CDR2 FQGTGA. Trimming removed 8 bases from V and 4 bases from J, with 12 bases in between. CDR3 size: 13 residues. This CDR3 reads CASPGPRYNEQFF. Here the CDR3 DNA reads TGTGCCAGCCCCGGACCCAGGTACAATGAGCAGTTCTTC.

In its sample, this clone was seen once. The chain carries TRBV3-1 (or the pseudogene TRBV3-2) and TRBJ1-6; D gene uncertain. The CDR3 covers 16 residues. The V gene lost 0 bases and the J gene lost 6 bases, with 12 bases spanning the gap. Looked up from germline, CDR1 is LGHDT and CDR2 is YNNKEL (reference sequence). CDR3 sequence: CASSQDPSTPNSPLHF. The CDR3 DNA sequence: TGTGCCAGCAGCCAAGATCCATCAACCCCTAATTCACCCCTCCACTTT.

The chain is built from TRBV30 and TRBJ2-5; 7 positions agree with TRBD1. V was pared by 7 bases and J by 4 bases, with 12 bases of the junction left unmatched. CDR3 size: 14 residues. From germline, CDR1 is GTSNPN and CDR2 SVGIG (reference sequence). The CDR3 is CASGPGGQRETQYF. In DNA form, the CDR3 reads TGTGCCTCGGGACCTGGGGGACAGAGAGAGACCCAGTACTTC.

The rearrangement uses TRBV6-6 and TRBJ1-3; D gene ambiguous. The CDR3 totals 13 residues. V lost 8 bases, J lost 0 bases, and 8 bases lay in between. Germline V CDR1 and CDR2: MNHNY, SVGAGI (reference sequence). CDR3 in DNA: TGTGCCAGCGGAGAGATCTCTGGAAACACCATATATTTT. Protein product: CASGEISGNTIYF.

The chain joins TRBV11-2 to TRBJ1-1; no clear D gene. Trimming took 3 bases from V and 1 from J, leaving 9 bases between them. The germline gives CDR1 SGHAT, CDR2 FQNNGV. This CDR3 spans 14 amino acids. The CDR3: CASSFSTANTEAFF. CDR3 nucleotide sequence: TGTGCCAGCAGCTTTTCGACGGCGAACACTGAAGCTTTCTTT.

The chain employs TRBV11-2 and TRBJ2-4, with TRBD2 as a possible D gene (5 bases). CDR1 is SGHAT, CDR2 FQNNGV, per germline. This CDR3 is built from 14 residues. The V end was cut by 5 bases, the J end by 7 bases, with 15 bases between. CDR3 protein: CASSPRAGRNIQYF. DNA for the CDR3: TGTGCCAGCAGCCCGAGGGCAGGACGGAACATTCAGTACTTC. The entire variable domain, with the rest obtained from reference TRBV11-2 and TRBJ2-4, is as follows: EAGVAQSPRYKIIEKRQSVAFWCNPISGHATLYWYQQILGQGPKLLIQFQNNGVVDDSQLPKDRFSAERLKGVDSTLKIQPAKLEDSAVYLCASSPRAGRNIQYFGAGTRLSVL.

V usage is TRBV30 and J usage is TRBJ2-1, with D maybe TRBD2 (5 bases). Germline V lookup: CDR1 GTSNPN, CDR2 SVGIG (reference sequence). This CDR3 is built from 11 residues. V was pared by 3 bases and J by 15 bases, with 15 bases between. The CDR3 DNA reads as TGTGCCTGGAGCCGTGGGCAGGAGGCGTTCTTC. It specifies CAWSRGQEAFF.

The chain joins TRBV5-3 to TRBJ1-2; TRBD1 is a possible D gene (5 bases). TRBV5-3 is known as an ORF, though its function is uncertain. V lost 4 bases and J lost 4, with 20 bases in between. The CDR3 is 16 residues long. CDR3 protein: CARSPGDRSESYGYTF. The DNA of the CDR3 is TGTGCCAGAAGCCCGGGGGACCGCTCAGAAAGCTATGGCTACACCTTC.

The chain is built from TRBV4-1 and TRBJ2-7, with D unclear. Germline loops: CDR1 MGHRA, CDR2 YSYEKL. Trimming pared 0 bases from V and 7 bases from J, leaving 16 bases between. The CDR3 spans 15 residues. CDR3 sequence reads: CASSQEERDVYEQYF. Written as DNA, the CDR3 is TGCGCCAGCAGCCAAGAGGAAAGAGATGTTTATGAGCAGTACTTC.

This chain joins TRBV4-3 and TRBJ2-5; D call uncertain. V dropped 0 bases and J dropped 5 bases, with 10 bases sitting between them. The germline gives CDR1 LGHNA, CDR2 YSLEER. The CDR3 spans 14 residues. In DNA form, the CDR3 reads TGCGCCAGCAGCCAAGAAGTGGTAATGGAGACCCAGTACTTC. As protein: CASSQEVVMETQYF.

The chain carries TRBV2 and TRBJ1-1; D is ambiguous. With 3 bases removed from V and 1 base from J, the gap between germline ends came to 0 bases. This CDR3 spans 11 amino acids. Germline assignment: CDR1 SNHLY and CDR2 FYNNEI. CDR3 region: CASSENTEAFF. The CDR3 nucleotides are TGTGCCAGCAGTGAGAACACTGAAGCTTTCTTT.

The chain combines TRBV2 with TRBJ2-7, with D perhaps TRBD2 (5 bases). Germline CDR1 is SNHLY and CDR2 is FYNNEI. The CDR3 covers 15 residues. V was clipped by 6 bases and J by 3 bases, with 18 bases between them. The CDR3 DNA reads TGTGCCAGCAGCACCAAACGGGGTGGAAACTACGAGCAGTACTTC. Translation: CASSTKRGGNYEQYF.

J is TRBJ1-2 and V is TRBV7-2; D is unresolved. The CDR3 covers 12 residues. CDR1 is SGHTA, CDR2 FQGNSA, per germline. V was clipped by 5 bases and J by 7 bases, with 11 bases between them. CDR3 sequence reads: CASSPRSTGYTF. The CDR3 region has the DNA TGTGCCAGCAGCCCGCGATCGACTGGCTACACCTTC.

This rearrangement joins TRBV10-2 to TRBJ1-6; a weak D match, TRBD1 (6 bases). The V and J ends lost 6 bases and 2 bases respectively, with 14 bases between them. The CDR3 contains 16 residues. Per germline, CDR1 WSHSY and CDR2 SAAADI. In DNA, the CDR3 is TGCGCCAGCAGGAAACAGGGTCAGACCTATAATTCACCCCTCCACTTT. This gives the protein CASRKQGQTYNSPLHF.

V and J are TRBV5-1 and TRBJ1-6; a possible D gene is TRBD1 (6 bases). V lost 5 bases, J lost 7 bases, and 10 bases lay in between. The CDR3 has 13 amino acids. Germline values: CDR1 SGHRS, CDR2 YFSETQ. CDR3 nucleotides: TGCGCCAGCAGAGAGGGGGGGAATTCACCCCTCCACTTT. It yields the protein CASREGGNSPLHF.

The chain is built from TRBV19 and TRBJ1-6; D ambiguous. This CDR3 contains 15 residues. Germline assignment: CDR1 LNHDA and CDR2 SQIVND (reference sequence). V dropped 3 bases and J dropped 7 bases, with 13 bases sitting between them. CDR3 in DNA: TGTGCCAGTAGTATCGTCACATCCACAAATTCACCCCTCCACTTT. Translating it yields CASSIVTSTNSPLHF.

V gene TRBV5-1 combines with J gene TRBJ2-1; 13 bases map to TRBD2. The length of the CDR3 is 15 residues. The germline V gene encodes CDR1 SGHRS and CDR2 YFSETQ. V lost 4 bases, J lost 8 bases, and 6 bases stayed unmatched. The CDR3 here is CASSTGTSGMDEQFF. For the CDR3, the DNA is TGCGCCAGCAGCACCGGGACTAGCGGGATGGATGAGCAGTTCTTC.

This rearrangement joins TRBV5-1 to TRBJ2-1; 7 positions match TRBD2. CDR1 and CDR2 from the germline V gene are SGHRS and YFSETQ. V lost 0 bases to trimming and J lost 7 bases; unmatched junction nucleotides: 13. The CDR3 spans 17 residues. The CDR3 protein is CASSLAEGGGDTNEQFF. CDR3 coding DNA: TGCGCCAGCAGCTTGGCCGAGGGCGGGGGAGACACGAATGAGCAGTTCTTC.

This chain links TRBV28 with TRBJ1-5; D unresolved. V gave up 2 bases and J gave up 5 bases, with 7 bases separating them. This CDR3 spans 13 amino acids. The germline gives CDR1 MDHEN, CDR2 SYDVKM. CDR3 residues: CASSLPQYQPQHF. The DNA for the CDR3 is TGTGCCAGCAGTTTACCCCAATATCAGCCCCAGCATTTT.

The CDR3 bases are TGCAGTACCTACGCCGGGTCTACGCAGTATTTT. Its translation: CSTYAGSTQYF. V is TRBV20-1 and J is TRBJ2-3; D call uncertain. The V gene's germline CDR1 is DFQATT and CDR2 SNEGSKA (reference sequence). V was pared by 8 bases and J by 8 bases, with 14 bases between. The CDR3 length is 11 residues.

The genes are TRBV5-1 and TRBJ1-2; unclear D gene. From germline, CDR1 is SGHRS and CDR2 YFSETQ. The CDR3 covers 15 residues. V gave up 0 bases and J gave up 8 bases, with 17 bases separating them. CDR3 loop: CASSLEGALVDGYTF. The CDR3 coding sequence is TGCGCCAGCAGCTTGGAGGGAGCGCTGGTTGACGGCTACACCTTC.

This rearrangement joins TRBV10-3 to TRBJ2-5, with a tentative D call TRBD2 (7 bases). CDR1 and CDR2 (germline): ENHRY, SYGVKD. The length of the CDR3 is 13 residues. Trimming left V 4 bases short and J 5 bases short, with 11 bases between. The CDR3 DNA follows: TGTGCCATCAGTGCACAGGGAGGGGAGACCCAGTACTTC. This translates into CAISAQGGETQYF.

Comment on this clone: One junction end does not reproduce the germline sequence, and a read error may be involved. The V gene is TRBV29-1, the J gene TRBJ1-4, with 10 positions matching TRBD1. Germline CDR1 is SQVTM and CDR2 is ANQGSEA. The CDR3 is made up of 15 amino acids. The CDR3 sequence is CIVGGTGQGNEKLFF. In DNA form, the CDR3 reads TGCATCGTTGGGGGTACGGGACAGGGGAATGAAAAACTGTTTTTT.

The gene calls are TRBV6-5 and TRBJ2-1; 9 nucleotides line up with TRBD1. There are 14 residues in the CDR3. The trim removed 5 bases at V and 6 bases at J, leaving 5 bases unmatched. CDR1 and CDR2 from the germline V gene are MNHEY and SVGAGI. CDR3 nucleotide sequence: TGTGCCAGCAGTACCGGGACAGGGCCCAATGAGCAGTTCTTC. Encoded protein: CASSTGTGPNEQFF.

This sequence joins TRBV18 and TRBJ1-2, with a tentative D call TRBD1 (6 bases). Trimming removed 4 bases at V and 8 bases at J, with 14 bases between. Per the germline V gene, CDR1 is KGHSH and CDR2 is LQKENI. This CDR3 is built from 13 residues. The DNA of the CDR3 is TGTGCCAGCTCACGGACAGAGTCTGGAGGCTACACCTTC. Translating it yields CASSRTESGGYTF.

The chain employs TRBV2 and TRBJ1-5; D gene uncertain. This CDR3 has 15 amino acids. Trimming stripped 1 base from V and 0 bases from J, with 7 bases between. The germline gives CDR1 SNHLY, CDR2 FYNNEI. CDR3 in amino acids: CASSEGGYSNQPQHF. The CDR3 DNA is TGTGCCAGCAGTGAAGGAGGTTATAGCAATCAGCCCCAGCATTTT.

This chain uses TRBV28 with TRBJ2-3, with a weak D call TRBD2 (5 bases). The CDR3 has 16 residues. In germline, CDR1 is MDHEN, CDR2 SYDVKM. V lost 3 bases and J 2 bases, leaving 15 bases between the germline ends. The CDR3 DNA reads as TGTGCCAGCAGTTTGTGGAGGACGGACCCCACAGATACGCAGTATTTT. Protein sequence: CASSLWRTDPTDTQYF.